Listed below are T cell receptor beta chains from one sample, sequenced in a study of T-cell memory formation after mild COVID-19. TCRdb reanalysed the 5' RACE reads using MiXCR and keeps one entry per CDR3 protein. Among 190,000 or so distinct CDR3 sequences listed, roughly a fifth were seen once. The sequencing sample was made of PBMCs or a T cell subset sorted from them (not recorded which). These receptors were collected from an adult woman who had mild COVID-19 (a few samples of this study predate the infection). Cell type and time point are not known. Each CDR3 is given with its conserved first and last residue. A D gene is named only where the DNA matches it firmly. For some rows the clone size is stated as once, few or many, or as a class when expanded; others skip it.

CDR3nt: TGCAGCGTTGAAGACTGGGCAGGGGGCGGCCGGGGGGACGAGCAGTACTTC
CDR3aa: CSVEDWAGGGRGDEQYF
j_gene: TRBJ2-7
d_gene: NA
abundance: NA
v_gene: TRBV29-1

CDR3nt: TGCGCCAGCAGCCAAGATGTCACAGAGCATTATGGCTACACCTTC
CDR3aa: CASSQDVTEHYGYTF
j_gene: TRBJ1-2
d_gene: NA
abundance: few
v_gene: TRBV4-1

CDR3nt: TGTGCCAGTACTCCGGGGGGGTTGGCCGGGGAGCTGTTTTTT
CDR3aa: CASTPGGLAGELFF
j_gene: TRBJ2-2
d_gene: TRBD2
abundance: NA
v_gene: TRBV19

CDR3nt: TGCAGCACCAGGGTGGGGTTCCCTAGCAATCAGCCCCAGCATTTT
CDR3aa: CSTRVGFPSNQPQHF
j_gene: TRBJ1-5
d_gene: NA
abundance: NA
v_gene: TRBV20-1

CDR3nt: TGTGCCAGCAGTGAAATGGGCCCTAATGGCTACACCTTC
CDR3aa: CASSEMGPNGYTF
j_gene: TRBJ1-2
d_gene: NA
abundance: few
v_gene: TRBV6-1

CDR3nt: TGTGCCAGCAGCGTAGATAGGACAGGGGCTGGAAACACCATATATTTT
CDR3aa: CASSVDRTGAGNTIYF
j_gene: TRBJ1-3
d_gene: TRBD1
abundance: NA
v_gene: TRBV9

CDR3nt: TGTGCCAGTGAGACTAGTCTGGACCAAGAGACCCAGTACTTC
CDR3aa: CASETSLDQETQYF
j_gene: TRBJ2-5
d_gene: NA
abundance: few
v_gene: TRBV7-9

CDR3nt: TGTGCCAGCAGTTCTAGCTTCACAGATACGCAGTATTTT
CDR3aa: CASSSSFTDTQYF
j_gene: TRBJ2-3
d_gene: NA
abundance: NA
v_gene: TRBV6-2/TRBV6-3

CDR3nt: TGTGCCAGCAGCCTTGGTAGTAGCGGTCAAGAGACCCAGTACTTC
CDR3aa: CASSLGSSGQETQYF
j_gene: TRBJ2-5
d_gene: NA
abundance: many
v_gene: TRBV7-9

CDR3nt: TGCGCCAGCAGCCAAGGAGTGGGGGACGGAGAGACCCAGTACTTC
CDR3aa: CASSQGVGDGETQYF
j_gene: TRBJ2-5
d_gene: NA
abundance: NA
v_gene: TRBV4-3

CDR3nt: TGCAGTGCTAGGGGTTCAGGGGACTTCTCTGGAAACACCATATATTTT
CDR3aa: CSARGSGDFSGNTIYF
j_gene: TRBJ1-3
d_gene: NA
abundance: NA
v_gene: TRBV20-1

CDR3nt: TGTGCCAGCCGGGAAACAGGTTATCCTCAAGAGACCCAGTACTTC
CDR3aa: CASRETGYPQETQYF
j_gene: TRBJ2-5
d_gene: NA
abundance: few
v_gene: TRBV7-3

CDR3nt: TGCAGTGCTAAAGAAGCAGGCTCGAACACTGAAGCTTTCTTT
CDR3aa: CSAKEAGSNTEAFF
j_gene: TRBJ1-1
d_gene: NA
abundance: few
v_gene: TRBV20-1

CDR3nt: TGCAGTGCCACCTTTAAAGGACAGGGGAACTACGAGCAGTACTTC
CDR3aa: CSATFKGQGNYEQYF
j_gene: TRBJ2-7
d_gene: TRBD1
abundance: many
v_gene: TRBV20-1